This T cell receptor (beta chain) stems from a study of cytomegalovirus exposure and HLA in healthy donors. A note on this clone: Its specificity is not known.

Study-wide findings and caveats: It emerged from a later analysis that several of the most significant clusters appeared to be linked to common viral pathogens. The records held CMV serostatus as the only immune exposure information. In an earlier analysis, productive rearrangement rates for most beta V segments clustered near 87% or 30%. The study recorded over 150 TCR beta chains that were cytomegalovirus-associated.

The PCR ran on 60 Vbeta and 13 Jbeta primers. TCRdb's table, derived via immunoSEQ multiplex PCR, lists solely in-frame clones and lacks some. The sample includes approximately 200,000 clones, 79% of them seen just once. The germline gives CDR1 SGHTA, CDR2 FQGNSA. The CDR3 sequence is 19 residues long. V dropped 5 bases and J dropped 0 bases, with 23 bases sitting between them. The sequence derives from a girl aged 5 to 17 in good health and CMV-seropositive. The rearrangement uses TRBV7-2 and TRBJ1-5; TRBD1 is a possible D gene (5 bases). The specimen sequenced was PBMCs. This chain's CDR3 is CASSHSPPQGLYSNQPQHF. DNA of the CDR3: TGTGCCAGCAGCCACTCGCCCCCCCAGGGTTTATATAGCAATCAGCCCCAGCATTTT.